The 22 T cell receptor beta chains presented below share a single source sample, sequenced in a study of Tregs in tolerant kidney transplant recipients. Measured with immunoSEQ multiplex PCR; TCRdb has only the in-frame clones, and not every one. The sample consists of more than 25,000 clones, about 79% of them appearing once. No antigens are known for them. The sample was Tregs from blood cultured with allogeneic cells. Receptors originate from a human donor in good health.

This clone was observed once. The CDR3 region is CSAPAGGQGGYTF. The CDR3 region has the DNA TGCAGCGCCCCCGCCGGGGGGCAGGGTGGCTACACCTTC. V is TRBV29-1 and J is TRBJ1-2; possible D gene TRBD1, 6 bases. CDR1 is SQVTM and CDR2 is ANQGSEA in the germline V gene. The CDR3 extends over 13 amino acids. V lost 7 bases to trimming and J lost 7 bases, with 19 bases between them. The full variable domain, in which reference TRBV29-1 and TRBJ1-2 provide the parts outside the CDR3, is SAVISQKPSRDICQRGTSLTIQCQVDSQVTMMFWYRQQPGQSLTLIATANQGSEATYESGFVIDKFPISRPNLTFSTLTVSNMSPEDSSIYLCSAPAGGQGGYTFGSGTRLTVV.

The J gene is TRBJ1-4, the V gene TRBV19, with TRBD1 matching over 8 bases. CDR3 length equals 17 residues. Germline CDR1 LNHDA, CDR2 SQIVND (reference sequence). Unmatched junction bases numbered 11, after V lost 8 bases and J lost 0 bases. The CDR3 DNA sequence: TGTGCCAGTTACCCCGGGACAGGAATTGCAACTAATGAAAAACTGTTTTTT. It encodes CASYPGTGIATNEKLFF.

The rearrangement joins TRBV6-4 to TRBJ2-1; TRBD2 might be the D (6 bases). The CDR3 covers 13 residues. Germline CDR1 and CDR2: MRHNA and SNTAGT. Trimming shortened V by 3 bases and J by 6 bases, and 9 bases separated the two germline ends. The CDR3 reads CASSERGSNEQFF. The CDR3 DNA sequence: TGTGCCAGCAGTGAGCGGGGTAGCAATGAGCAGTTCTTC.

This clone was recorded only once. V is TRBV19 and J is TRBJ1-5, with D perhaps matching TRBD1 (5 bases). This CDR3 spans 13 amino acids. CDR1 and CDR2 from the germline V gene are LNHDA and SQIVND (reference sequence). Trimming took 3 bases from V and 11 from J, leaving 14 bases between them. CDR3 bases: TGTGCCAGTAGTATCATCGGGGGACGGGCCCAGCATTTT. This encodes CASSIIGGRAQHF.

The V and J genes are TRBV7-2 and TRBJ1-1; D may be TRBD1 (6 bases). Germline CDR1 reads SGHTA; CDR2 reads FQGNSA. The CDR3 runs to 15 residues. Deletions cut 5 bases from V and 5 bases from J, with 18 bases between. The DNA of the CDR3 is TGTGCCAGCAGCCCGCAACTCCTTCAGGGGACTGAAGCTTTCTTT. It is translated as CASSPQLLQGTEAFF.

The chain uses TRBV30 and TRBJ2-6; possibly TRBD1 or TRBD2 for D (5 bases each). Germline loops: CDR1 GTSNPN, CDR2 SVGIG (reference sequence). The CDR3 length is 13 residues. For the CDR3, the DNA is TGTGCACTCGGGACGCCTGGGGCCAACGTCCTGACTTTC. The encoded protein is CALGTPGANVLTF.

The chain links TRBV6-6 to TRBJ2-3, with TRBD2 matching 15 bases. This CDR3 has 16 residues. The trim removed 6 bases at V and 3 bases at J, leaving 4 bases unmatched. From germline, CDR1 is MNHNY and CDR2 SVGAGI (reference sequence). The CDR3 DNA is TGTGCCAGCAGATCAGGACTAGCGGGAGGGACAGATACGCAGTATTTT. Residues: CASRSGLAGGTDTQYF.

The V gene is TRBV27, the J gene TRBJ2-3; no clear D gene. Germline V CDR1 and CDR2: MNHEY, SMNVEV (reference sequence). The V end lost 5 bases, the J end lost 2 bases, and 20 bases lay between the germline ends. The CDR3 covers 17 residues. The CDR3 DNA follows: TGTGCCAGCAGTACCTGGACGGCGAGAGGCAACACAGATACGCAGTATTTT. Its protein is CASSTWTARGNTDTQYF.

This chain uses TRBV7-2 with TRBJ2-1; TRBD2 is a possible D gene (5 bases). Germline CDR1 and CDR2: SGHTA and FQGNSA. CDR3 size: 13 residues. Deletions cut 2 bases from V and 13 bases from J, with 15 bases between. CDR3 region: CASSLPGWAGQFF. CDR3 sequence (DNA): TGTGCCAGCAGCTTACCAGGATGGGCGGGTCAGTTCTTC.

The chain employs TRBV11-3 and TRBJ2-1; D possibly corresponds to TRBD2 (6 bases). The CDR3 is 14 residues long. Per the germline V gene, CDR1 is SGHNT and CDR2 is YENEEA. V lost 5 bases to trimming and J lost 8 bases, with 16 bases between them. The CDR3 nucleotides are TGTGCCAGCAGCCCCCCGGGGGATCGGGATGAGCAGTTCTTC. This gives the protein CASSPPGDRDEQFF.

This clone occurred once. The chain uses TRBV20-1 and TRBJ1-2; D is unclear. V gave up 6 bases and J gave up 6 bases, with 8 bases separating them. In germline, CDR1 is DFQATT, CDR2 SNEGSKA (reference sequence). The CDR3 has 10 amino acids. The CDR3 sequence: CSAAGNGYTF. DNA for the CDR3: TGCAGTGCGGCGGGAAATGGCTACACCTTC.

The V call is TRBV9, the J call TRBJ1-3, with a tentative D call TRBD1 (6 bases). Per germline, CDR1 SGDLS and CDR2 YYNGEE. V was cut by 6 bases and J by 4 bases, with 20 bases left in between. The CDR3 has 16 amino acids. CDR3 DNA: TGTGCCAGCAAGCGTGGAGGGCAGGGGTACGGAAACACCATATATTTT. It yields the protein CASKRGGQGYGNTIYF. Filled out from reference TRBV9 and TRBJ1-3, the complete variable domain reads DSGVTQTPKHLITATGQRVTLRCSPRSGDLSVYWYQQSLDQGLQFLIQYYNGEERAKGNILERFSAQQFPDLHSELNLSSLELGDSALYFCASKRGGQGYGNTIYFGEGSWLTVV.

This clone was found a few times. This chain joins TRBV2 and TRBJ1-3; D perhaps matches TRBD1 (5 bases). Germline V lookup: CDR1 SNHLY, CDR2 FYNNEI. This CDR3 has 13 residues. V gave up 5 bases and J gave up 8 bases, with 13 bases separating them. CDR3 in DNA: TGTGCCAGCAGTTTGGGACGCCGGGACACCATATATTTT. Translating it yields CASSLGRRDTIYF. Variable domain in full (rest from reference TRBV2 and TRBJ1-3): EPEVTQTPSHQVTQMGQEVILRCVPISNHLYFYWYRQILGQKVEFLVSFYNNEISEKSEIFDDQFSVERPDGSNFTLKIRSTKLEDSAMYFCASSLGRRDTIYFGEGSWLTVV.

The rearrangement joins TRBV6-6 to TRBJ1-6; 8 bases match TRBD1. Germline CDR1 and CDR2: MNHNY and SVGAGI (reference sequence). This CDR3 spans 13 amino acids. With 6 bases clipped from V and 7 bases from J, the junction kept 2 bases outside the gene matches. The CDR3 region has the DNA TGTGCCAGCAGCCGACAGGGGAATTCACCCCTCCACTTT. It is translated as CASSRQGNSPLHF.

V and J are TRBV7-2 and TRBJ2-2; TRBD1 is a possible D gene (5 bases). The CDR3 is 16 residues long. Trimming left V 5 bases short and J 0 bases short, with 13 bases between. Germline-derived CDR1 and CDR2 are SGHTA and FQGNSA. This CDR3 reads CASSLDSPTNTGELFF. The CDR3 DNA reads TGTGCCAGCAGCCTAGACAGTCCAACGAACACCGGGGAGCTGTTTTTT.

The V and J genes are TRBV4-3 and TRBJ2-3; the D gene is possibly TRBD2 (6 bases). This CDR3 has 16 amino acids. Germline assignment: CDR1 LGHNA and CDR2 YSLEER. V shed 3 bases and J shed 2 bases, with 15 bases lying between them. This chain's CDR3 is CASSHLEAGITDTQYF. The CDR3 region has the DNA TGCGCCAGCAGCCACCTTGAGGCGGGAATCACAGATACGCAGTATTTT.

The CDR3 loop reads CSVEDHFGLAGKSSYEQYF. The CDR3 bases are TGCAGCGTTGAAGATCATTTCGGACTAGCGGGGAAAAGCTCCTACGAGCAGTACTTC. This chain joins TRBV29-1 and TRBJ2-7; 12 bases fit TRBD2. Germline V lookup: CDR1 SQVTM, CDR2 ANQGSEA. The trim removed 0 bases at V and 0 bases at J, leaving 12 bases unmatched. There are 19 residues in the CDR3.

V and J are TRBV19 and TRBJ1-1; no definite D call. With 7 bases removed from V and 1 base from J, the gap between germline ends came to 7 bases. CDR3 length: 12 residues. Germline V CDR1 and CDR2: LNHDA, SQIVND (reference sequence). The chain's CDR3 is CASTSWNTEAFF. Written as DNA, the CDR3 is TGTGCCAGTACTTCCTGGAACACTGAAGCTTTCTTT.

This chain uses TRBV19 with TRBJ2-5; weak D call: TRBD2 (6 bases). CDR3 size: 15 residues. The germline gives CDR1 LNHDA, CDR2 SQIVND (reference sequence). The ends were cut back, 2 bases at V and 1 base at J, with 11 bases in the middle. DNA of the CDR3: TGTGCCAGTAGTATATGGGGGGATGGCCAAGAGACCCAGTACTTC. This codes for CASSIWGDGQETQYF. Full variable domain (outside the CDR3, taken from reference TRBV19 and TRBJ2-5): DGGITQSPKYLFRKEGQNVTLSCEQNLNHDAMYWYRQDPGQGLRLIYYSQIVNDFQKGDIAEGYSVSREKKESFPLTVTSAQKNPTAFYLCASSIWGDGQETQYFGPGTRLLVL.

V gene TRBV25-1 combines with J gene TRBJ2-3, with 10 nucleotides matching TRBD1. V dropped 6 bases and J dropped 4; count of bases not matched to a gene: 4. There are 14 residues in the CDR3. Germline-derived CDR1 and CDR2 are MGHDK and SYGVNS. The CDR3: CASRDDRGPDTQYF. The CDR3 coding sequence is TGTGCCAGCAGGGATGACAGGGGGCCAGATACGCAGTATTTT.

CDR3 sequence (DNA): TGTGCCAGCAGTTACTCGAGATTCTCTGGAAACACCATATATTTT. Translation: CASSYSRFSGNTIYF. The gene calls are TRBV6-5 and TRBJ1-3; no definite D call. Germline V gives CDR1 MNHEY, CDR2 SVGAGI. V lost 0 bases to trimming and J lost 0 bases, with 6 bases between them. The CDR3 is 15 residues long.

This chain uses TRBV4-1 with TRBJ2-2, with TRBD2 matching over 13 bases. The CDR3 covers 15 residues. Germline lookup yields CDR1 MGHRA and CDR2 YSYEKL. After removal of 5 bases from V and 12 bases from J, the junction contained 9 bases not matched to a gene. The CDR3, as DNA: TGCGCCAGCAGCTCCGGGACTAGCGGGATGATTAAGCTGTTTTTT. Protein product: CASSSGTSGMIKLFF.